Listed below are T cell receptor beta chains from one sample, sequenced in a study of cytomegalovirus exposure and HLA in healthy donors. Profiling relied on immunoSEQ multiplex PCR, and the TCRdb table lists in-frame clones only, not all of them. The table includes 150,000 or so clones, around two thirds detected once. The sequencing input was PBMCs. Receptor source: a young man in good health and CMV-seropositive. Each CDR3 is given with its conserved first and last residue. The order of the fields is CDR3 protein, CDR3 DNA, V gene, D gene, CDR3 length, clone size, J gene. The D gene is left open where the match is weak. Not every row has a clone size; where given, it reads once, few, many or a size class.

CDR3: CAWSAYTEAFF
DNA: TGTGCCTGGAGTGCGTACACTGAAGCTTTCTTT
V: TRBV30
D: NA
length: 11
size: NA
J: TRBJ1-1

CDR3: CASSEAETQYF
DNA: TGTGCCAGCAGCGAAGCAGAGACCCAGTACTTC
V: TRBV7-2
D: NA
length: 11
size: NA
J: TRBJ2-5

CDR3: CASSQLAGTEVEQYF
DNA: TGCGCCAGCAGCCAATTAGCGGGAACCGAGGTCGAGCAGTACTTC
V: TRBV4-1
D: TRBD2
length: 15
size: once
J: TRBJ2-7

CDR3: CASRPGQGTEAFF
DNA: TGTGCCAGCAGACCGGGACAGGGGACTGAAGCTTTCTTT
V: TRBV7-8
D: TRBD1
length: 13
size: NA
J: TRBJ1-1

CDR3: CVSSPNSNEQFF
DNA: TGCGTCAGCAGCCCGAACTCCAATGAGCAGTTCTTC
V: TRBV10-2
D: NA
length: 12
size: NA
J: TRBJ2-1

CDR3: CASSDSAGLTGELFF
DNA: TGTGCCAGCAGTGACTCTGCGGGACTAACCGGGGAGCTGTTTTTT
V: TRBV6-4
D: TRBD2
length: 15
size: NA
J: TRBJ2-2

CDR3: CASSDPMGAGYEQYF
DNA: TGTGCCAGCAGCGATCCCATGGGAGCTGGCTACGAGCAGTACTTC
V: TRBV5-6
D: NA
length: 15
size: NA
J: TRBJ2-7

CDR3: CAVEVAGVEQFF
DNA: TGTGCCGTGGAAGTAGCGGGAGTTGAGCAGTTCTTC
V: TRBV6-6
D: TRBD2
length: 12
size: once
J: TRBJ2-1

CDR3: CASSLKNTEAFF
DNA: TGTGCCAGCAGCCTAAAGAACACTGAAGCTTTCTTT
V: TRBV7-2
D: NA
length: 12
size: NA
J: TRBJ1-1

CDR3: CASSLEVSGGQGTEAFF
DNA: TGTGCCAGCAGCTTAGAAGTCTCAGGGGGCCAGGGCACTGAAGCTTTCTTT
V: TRBV7-6
D: TRBD1
length: 17
size: NA
J: TRBJ1-1

CDR3: CASSVGEQGTDTQYF
DNA: TGTGCCAGCAGCGTGGGGGAACAGGGGACGGATACGCAGTATTTT
V: TRBV9
D: TRBD1
length: 15
size: once
J: TRBJ2-3

CDR3: CASSELGGISWNEQFF
DNA: TGTGCCAGCAGTGAATTAGGAGGGATCTCTTGGAATGAGCAGTTCTTC
V: TRBV25-1
D: NA
length: 16
size: few
J: TRBJ2-1

CDR3: CASSGGGLAGIYNEQFF
DNA: TGTGCCAGCAGCGGAGGAGGACTAGCGGGGATCTACAATGAGCAGTTCTTC
V: TRBV9
D: TRBD2
length: 17
size: NA
J: TRBJ2-1

CDR3: CASTPGGGYYEQFF
DNA: TGTGCCAGCACTCCAGGGGGCGGTTATTATGAGCAGTTCTTC
V: TRBV13
D: TRBD1
length: 14
size: NA
J: TRBJ2-1

CDR3: CASSNGATGRNEQYF
DNA: TGTGCCAGCAGCAACGGAGCTACAGGGAGAAACGAGCAGTACTTC
V: TRBV27
D: NA
length: 15
size: NA
J: TRBJ2-7

CDR3: CAWRGAGGASSYEQYF
DNA: TGTGCCTGGAGGGGGGCGGGGGGGGCGAGCTCCTACGAGCAGTACTTC
V: TRBV30
D: TRBD2
length: 16
size: once
J: TRBJ2-7

CDR3: CASSRGTEESGELFF
DNA: TGTGCCAGCAGTCGCGGGACAGAGGAATCCGGGGAGCTGTTTTTT
V: TRBV6-5
D: NA
length: 15
size: NA
J: TRBJ2-2

CDR3: CASSLLQGINQPQHF
DNA: TGTGCCAGCAGTTTATTACAGGGTATCAATCAGCCCCAGCATTTT
V: TRBV28
D: NA
length: 15
size: NA
J: TRBJ1-5

CDR3: CASSAGTAAADEQFF
DNA: TGCGCCAGCAGCGCCGGGACAGCTGCAGCAGATGAGCAGTTCTTC
V: TRBV5-1
D: TRBD1
length: 15
size: few
J: TRBJ2-1

CDR3: CASSLAPAGGFEQYF
DNA: TGTGCCAGCAGCTTAGCCCCGGCGGGGGGCTTCGAGCAGTACTTC
V: TRBV7-6
D: TRBD2
length: 15
size: NA
J: TRBJ2-7

CDR3: CAWSGTSGNYEQYF
DNA: TGTGCCTGGAGCGGGACTAGCGGGAACTACGAGCAGTACTTC
V: TRBV30
D: TRBD2
length: 14
size: NA
J: TRBJ2-7

CDR3: CASSEQGARELFF
DNA: TGTGCCAGTAGTGAACAGGGGGCGCGGGAGCTGTTTTTT
V: TRBV19
D: TRBD1
length: 13
size: NA
J: TRBJ2-2

CDR3: CASSSPGQGFSEQFF
DNA: TGCGCCAGCAGCTCCCCGGGACAGGGTTTTAGCGAGCAGTTCTTC
V: TRBV4-1
D: TRBD1
length: 15
size: NA
J: TRBJ2-1

CDR3: CASSEVAGVETQYF
DNA: TGTGCCAGCAGTGAAGTCGCAGGGGTAGAGACCCAGTACTTC
V: TRBV25-1
D: NA
length: 14
size: NA
J: TRBJ2-5

CDR3: CASSLGTGGDGYTF
DNA: TGTGCCAGCAGTTTGGGGACAGGGGGCGATGGCTACACCTTC
V: TRBV27
D: TRBD1
length: 14
size: few
J: TRBJ1-2

CDR3: CASTYGTDYYEQYF
DNA: TGTGCCAGCACATACGGGACTGACTACTACGAGCAGTACTTC
V: TRBV2
D: NA
length: 14
size: NA
J: TRBJ2-7

CDR3: CASRIIDLAEAHSYNEQFF
DNA: TGCGCCAGCAGAATTATCGACCTAGCGGAGGCCCACTCCTACAATGAGCAGTTCTTC
V: TRBV5-1
D: TRBD2
length: 19
size: NA
J: TRBJ2-1

CDR3: CASSPTAGTGGFQPQHF
DNA: TGTGCCAGCAGTCCCACCGCCGGGACAGGGGGTTTTCAGCCCCAGCATTTT
V: TRBV28
D: TRBD1
length: 17
size: few
J: TRBJ1-5

CDR3: CASSLAYSTDTQYF
DNA: TGTGCCAGCAGCTTAGCATACTCCACAGATACGCAGTATTTT
V: TRBV7-9
D: NA
length: 14
size: NA
J: TRBJ2-3

CDR3: CASSLTGVNYGYTF
DNA: TGTGCCAGCAGTTTGACAGGAGTTAACTATGGCTACACCTTC
V: TRBV28
D: NA
length: 14
size: NA
J: TRBJ1-2

CDR3: CAIRDRDGQPQHF
DNA: TGTGCCATCAGAGACAGGGACGGACAGCCCCAGCATTTT
V: TRBV10-3
D: TRBD1
length: 13
size: NA
J: TRBJ1-5

CDR3: CASSREWLLYNEQFF
DNA: TGTGCCAGCTCCCGAGAGTGGTTACTATACAATGAGCAGTTCTTC
V: TRBV7-3
D: NA
length: 15
size: NA
J: TRBJ2-1

CDR3: CASSPGQGASRPQYF
DNA: TGTGCCAGCAGCCCCGGACAGGGGGCAAGTCGACCCCAGTACTTC
V: TRBV5-6
D: TRBD1
length: 15
size: NA
J: TRBJ2-5

CDR3: CASVRNAPGEKLFF
DNA: TGTGCCAGCGTCCGTAACGCCCCCGGGGAAAAACTGTTTTTT
V: TRBV2
D: NA
length: 14
size: NA
J: TRBJ1-4

CDR3: CASIAGSNEQYF
DNA: TGTGCCAGCATTGCGGGGTCCAACGAGCAGTACTTC
V: TRBV28
D: NA
length: 12
size: NA
J: TRBJ2-7

CDR3: CASRPGSIARDTQYF
DNA: TGTGCCAGCAGGCCGGGTTCCATCGCTCGGGATACGCAGTATTTT
V: TRBV6-5
D: NA
length: 15
size: NA
J: TRBJ2-3

CDR3: CASSLRGGDTGELFF
DNA: TGCGCCAGCAGCTTGCGAGGGGGGGACACCGGGGAGCTGTTTTTT
V: TRBV5-1
D: NA
length: 15
size: NA
J: TRBJ2-2

CDR3: CASSYSGGDDGAFF
DNA: TGTGCCAGCAGTTACTCGGGAGGGGACGACGGAGCTTTCTTT
V: TRBV6-6
D: NA
length: 14
size: NA
J: TRBJ1-1

CDR3: CASSQDVGLSYEQYF
DNA: TGTGCCAGCAGCCAAGATGTCGGACTATCCTACGAGCAGTACTTC
V: TRBV14
D: NA
length: 15
size: NA
J: TRBJ2-7

CDR3: CASRRTGRGYTF
DNA: TGTGCCAGCAGGCGGACAGGGCGTGGCTACACCTTC
V: TRBV6-5
D: TRBD1
length: 12
size: NA
J: TRBJ1-2

CDR3: CASSYDGTRNTGELFF
DNA: TGTGCCAGCAGTTATGATGGGACACGAAACACCGGGGAGCTGTTTTTT
V: TRBV6-5
D: NA
length: 16
size: NA
J: TRBJ2-2

CDR3: CATSRGRLEQGPSDTQYF
DNA: TGTGCCACCAGCAGAGGAAGGTTAGAACAGGGACCTTCTGATACGCAGTATTTT
V: TRBV15
D: NA
length: 18
size: NA
J: TRBJ2-3

CDR3: CASSLALSVNEKLFF
DNA: TGTGCCAGCAGCTTAGCGTTGTCGGTGAATGAAAAACTGTTTTTT
V: TRBV7-9
D: NA
length: 15
size: NA
J: TRBJ1-4

CDR3: CASSLATGLPTYEQSF
DNA: TGCGCCAGCAGCTTGGCCACGGGACTGCCAACCTACGAGCAGTCCTTC
V: TRBV5-1
D: NA
length: 16
size: NA
J: TRBJ2-7

CDR3: CASSQQQGAGNTIYF
DNA: TGTGCCAGCAGTCAACAGCAAGGTGCTGGAAACACCATATATTTT
V: TRBV28
D: NA
length: 15
size: NA
J: TRBJ1-3

CDR3: CASSATGAGGPIEQYF
DNA: TGTGCCAGCAGCGCAACAGGTGCGGGAGGGCCAATCGAGCAGTACTTC
V: TRBV9
D: TRBD2
length: 16
size: NA
J: TRBJ2-7

CDR3: CASSEEETGSETQYF
DNA: TGTGCCAGCAGTGAAGAGGAGACAGGGTCAGAGACCCAGTACTTC
V: TRBV6-1
D: TRBD1
length: 15
size: few
J: TRBJ2-5

CDR3: CASSVDILRGYTF
DNA: TGTGCCAGCAGCGTAGATATCCTACGTGGCTACACCTTC
V: TRBV9
D: NA
length: 13
size: NA
J: TRBJ1-2

CDR3: CASSIQTDVYNEQFF
DNA: TGTGCCAGTAGTATCCAAACAGACGTTTACAATGAGCAGTTCTTC
V: TRBV19
D: NA
length: 15
size: NA
J: TRBJ2-1

CDR3: CASRFGSDYEQYF
DNA: TGCGCCAGCAGATTTGGTAGCGACTACGAGCAGTACTTC
V: TRBV5-1
D: NA
length: 13
size: NA
J: TRBJ2-7